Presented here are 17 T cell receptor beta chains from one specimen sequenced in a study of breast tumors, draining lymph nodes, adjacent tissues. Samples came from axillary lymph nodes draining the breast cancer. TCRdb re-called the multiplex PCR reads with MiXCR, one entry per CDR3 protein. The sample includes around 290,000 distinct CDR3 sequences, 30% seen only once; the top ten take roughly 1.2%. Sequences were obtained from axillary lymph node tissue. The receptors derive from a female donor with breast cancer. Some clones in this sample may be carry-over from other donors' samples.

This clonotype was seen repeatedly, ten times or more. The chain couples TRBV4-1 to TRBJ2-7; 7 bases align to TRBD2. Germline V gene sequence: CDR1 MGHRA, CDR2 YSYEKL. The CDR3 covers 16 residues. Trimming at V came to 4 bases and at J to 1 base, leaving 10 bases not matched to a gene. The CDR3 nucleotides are TGCGCCAGCAGCCCCCCCCGCGGGAGTGATTCCTACGAGCAGTACTTC. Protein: CASSPPRGSDSYEQYF.

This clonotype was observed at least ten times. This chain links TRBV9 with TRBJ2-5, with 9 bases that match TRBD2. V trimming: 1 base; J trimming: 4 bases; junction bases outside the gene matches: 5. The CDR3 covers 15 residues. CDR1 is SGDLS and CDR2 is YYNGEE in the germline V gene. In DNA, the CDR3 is TGTGCCAGCAGCGTATATAGCGGGAGCGGAGAGACCCAGTACTTC. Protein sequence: CASSVYSGSGETQYF.

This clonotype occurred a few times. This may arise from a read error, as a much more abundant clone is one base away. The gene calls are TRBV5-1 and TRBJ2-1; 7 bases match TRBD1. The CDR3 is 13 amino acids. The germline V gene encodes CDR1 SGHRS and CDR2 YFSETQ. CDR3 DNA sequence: TGCGCCAGCAGCCCGGGACAGCTTAATGACCAGTTCTTC. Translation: CASSPGQLNDQFF.

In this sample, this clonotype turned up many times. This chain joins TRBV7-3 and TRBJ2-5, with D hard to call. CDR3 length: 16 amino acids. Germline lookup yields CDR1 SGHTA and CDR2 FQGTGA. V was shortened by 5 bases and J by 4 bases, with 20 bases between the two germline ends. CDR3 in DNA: TGTGCCAGCAGCCCGCACCACCCGAGAGTGGCAGAGACCCAGTACTTC. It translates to CASSPHHPRVAETQYF.

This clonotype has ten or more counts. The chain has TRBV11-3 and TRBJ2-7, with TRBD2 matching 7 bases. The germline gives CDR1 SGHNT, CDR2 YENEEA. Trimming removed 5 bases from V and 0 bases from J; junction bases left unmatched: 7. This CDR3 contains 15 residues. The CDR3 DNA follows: TGTGCCAGCAGCCGCGGACTAGTACCCTCCTACGAGCAGTACTTC. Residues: CASSRGLVPSYEQYF.

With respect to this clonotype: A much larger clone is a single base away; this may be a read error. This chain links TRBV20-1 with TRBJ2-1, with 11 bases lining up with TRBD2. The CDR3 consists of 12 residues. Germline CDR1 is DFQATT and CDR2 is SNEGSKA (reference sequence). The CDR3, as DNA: TGCGGTGCTAGCGGGAGGAATAATGAGCAGTTCTTC. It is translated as CGASGRNNEQFF.

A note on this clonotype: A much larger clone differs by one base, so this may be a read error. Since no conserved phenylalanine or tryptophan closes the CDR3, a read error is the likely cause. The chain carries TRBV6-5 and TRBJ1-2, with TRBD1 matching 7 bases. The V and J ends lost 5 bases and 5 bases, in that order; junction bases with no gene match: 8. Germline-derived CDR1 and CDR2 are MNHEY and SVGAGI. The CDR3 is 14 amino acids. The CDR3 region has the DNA TGTGCCAGCAGTCGGGACAGCCTAACTTATGGCTACACCTCC. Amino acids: CASSRDSLTYGYTS.

CDR3 nucleotide sequence: TGTGCCAGCAGTTTTGAATCAGGCAGATTAGGCCCGATACGTGAGCAGTACTTC. Its protein is CASSFESGRLGPIREQYF. The V call is TRBV28, the J call TRBJ2-7; D is ambiguous. Per the germline V gene, CDR1 is MDHEN and CDR2 is SYDVKM. Trimming took off 3 bases at V and 7 bases at J, with 28 bases between the two ends. The length of the CDR3 is 18 residues.

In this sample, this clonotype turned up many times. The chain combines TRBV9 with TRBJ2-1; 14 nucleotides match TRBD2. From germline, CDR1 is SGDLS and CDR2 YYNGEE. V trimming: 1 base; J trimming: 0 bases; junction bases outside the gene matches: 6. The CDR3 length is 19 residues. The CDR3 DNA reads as TGTGCCAGCAGCGTACATAGCGGGACTAGCGGGAGCTCCTACAATGAGCAGTTCTTC. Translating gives CASSVHSGTSGSSYNEQFF.

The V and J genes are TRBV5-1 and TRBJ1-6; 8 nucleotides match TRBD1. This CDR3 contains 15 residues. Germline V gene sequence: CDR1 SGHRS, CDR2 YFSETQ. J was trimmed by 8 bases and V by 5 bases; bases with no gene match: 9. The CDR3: CASRLTGTGDSPLHF. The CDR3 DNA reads TGCGCCAGCAGGTTAACCGGGACAGGCGATTCACCCCTCCACTTT.

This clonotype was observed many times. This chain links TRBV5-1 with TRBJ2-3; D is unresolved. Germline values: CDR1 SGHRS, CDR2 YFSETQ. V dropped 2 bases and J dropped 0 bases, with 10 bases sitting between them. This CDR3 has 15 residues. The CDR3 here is CASSFEQTSTDTQYF. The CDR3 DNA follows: TGCGCCAGCAGCTTCGAGCAAACTAGCACAGATACGCAGTATTTT.

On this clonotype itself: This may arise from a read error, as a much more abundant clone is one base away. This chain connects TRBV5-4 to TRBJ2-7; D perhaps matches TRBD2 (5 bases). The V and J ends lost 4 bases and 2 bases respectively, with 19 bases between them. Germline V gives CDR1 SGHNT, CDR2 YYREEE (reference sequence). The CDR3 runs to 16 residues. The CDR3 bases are TGTGCCAGCAGCCGGACCCTACGGGGTAAACCCTACGAGCAGTACTTC. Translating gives CASSRTLRGKPYEQYF. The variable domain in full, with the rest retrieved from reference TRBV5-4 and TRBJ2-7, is ETGVTQSPTHLIKTRGQQVTLRCSSQSGHNTVSWYQQALGQGPQFIFQYYREEENGRGNFPPRFSGLQFPNYSSELNVNALELDDSALYLCASSRTLRGKPYEQYFGPGTRLTVT.

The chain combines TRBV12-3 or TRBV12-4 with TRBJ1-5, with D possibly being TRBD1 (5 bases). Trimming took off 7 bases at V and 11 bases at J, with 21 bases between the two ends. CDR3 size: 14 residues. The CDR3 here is CASILSGTQETQHF. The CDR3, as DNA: TGTGCCAGCATTCTTAGCGGGACCCAAGAGACCCAGCATTTT.

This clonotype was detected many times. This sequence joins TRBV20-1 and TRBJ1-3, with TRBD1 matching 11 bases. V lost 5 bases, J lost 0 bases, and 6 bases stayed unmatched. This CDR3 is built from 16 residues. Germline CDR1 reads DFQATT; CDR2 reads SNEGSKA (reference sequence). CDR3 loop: CSAAGQGAYSGNTIYF. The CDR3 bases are TGCAGTGCTGCCGGACAGGGGGCTTACTCTGGAAACACCATATATTTT.

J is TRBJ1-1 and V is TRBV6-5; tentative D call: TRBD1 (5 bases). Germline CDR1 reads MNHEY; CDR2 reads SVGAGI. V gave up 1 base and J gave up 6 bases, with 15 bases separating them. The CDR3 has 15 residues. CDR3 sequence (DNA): TGTGCCAGCAGTTACTATCCGGGGCGTAGCGCTGAAGCTTTCTTT. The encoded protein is CASSYYPGRSAEAFF.

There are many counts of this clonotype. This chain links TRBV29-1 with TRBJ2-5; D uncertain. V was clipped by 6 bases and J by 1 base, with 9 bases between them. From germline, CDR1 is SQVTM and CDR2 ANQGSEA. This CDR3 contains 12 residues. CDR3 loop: CSVQTIQETQYF. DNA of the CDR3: TGCAGCGTCCAGACAATCCAAGAGACCCAGTACTTC.

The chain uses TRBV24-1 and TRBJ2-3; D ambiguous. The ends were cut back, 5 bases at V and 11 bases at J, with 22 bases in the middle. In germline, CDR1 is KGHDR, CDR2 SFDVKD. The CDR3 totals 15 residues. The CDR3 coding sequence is TGTGCCACCAGTGGTGTCCGGGTCTCCTACAATGAGCAGTATTTT. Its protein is CATSGVRVSYNEQYF.